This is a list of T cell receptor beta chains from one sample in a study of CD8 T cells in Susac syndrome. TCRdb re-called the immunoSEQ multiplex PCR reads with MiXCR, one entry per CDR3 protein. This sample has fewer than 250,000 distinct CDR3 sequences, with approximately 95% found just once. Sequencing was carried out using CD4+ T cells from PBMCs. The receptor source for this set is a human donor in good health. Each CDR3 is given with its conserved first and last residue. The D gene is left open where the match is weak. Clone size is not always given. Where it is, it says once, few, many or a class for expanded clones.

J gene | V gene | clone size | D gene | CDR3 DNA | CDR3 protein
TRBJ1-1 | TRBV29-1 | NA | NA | TGCAGCGTAGCAGGGTCTCTGAACACTGAAGCTTTCTTT | CSVAGSLNTEAFF
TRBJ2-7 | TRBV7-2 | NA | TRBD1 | TGTGCCAGCAGGTGGACAGGGGCCTACGAGCAGTACTTC | CASRWTGAYEQYF
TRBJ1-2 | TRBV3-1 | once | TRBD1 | TGTGCCAGCAGCCCGGGAGAGGGGGCCACCTATGGCTACACCTTC | CASSPGEGATYGYTF
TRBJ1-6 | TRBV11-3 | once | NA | TGTGCCAGCAGCTTAGATGGTGTTTCACCCCTCCACTTT | CASSLDGVSPLHF
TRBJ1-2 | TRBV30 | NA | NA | TGTGCCTGGAGCGAGGGATACTATGGCTACACCTTC | CAWSEGYYGYTF
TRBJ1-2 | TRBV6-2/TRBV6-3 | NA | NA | TGTGCCAGCAGCGACCCCCGGACAGATGGCTACACCTTC | CASSDPRTDGYTF
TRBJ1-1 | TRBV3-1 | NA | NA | TGTGCCAGCAGCCCCCCGGGGGCTAGGGACACTGAAGCTTTCTTT | CASSPPGARDTEAFF
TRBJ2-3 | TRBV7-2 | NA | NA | TGTGCCAGCAGCTTTCTCAGAAGTACAGATACGCAGTATTTT | CASSFLRSTDTQYF
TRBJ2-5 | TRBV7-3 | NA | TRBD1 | TGTGCCAGCAGCCAACAGAACAGGGGCGACGAGACCCAGTACTTC | CASSQQNRGDETQYF
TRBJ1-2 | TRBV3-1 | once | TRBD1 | TGTGCCAGCAGCCACCAGGGGGTTCAATATGGCTACACCTTC | CASSHQGVQYGYTF
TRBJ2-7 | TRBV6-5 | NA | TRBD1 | TGTGCCAGCAGTTCGACAGGGTTCTCCTACGAGCAGTACTTC | CASSSTGFSYEQYF
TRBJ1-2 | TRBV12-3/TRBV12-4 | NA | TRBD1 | TGTGCCAGCAGGGGACAGGGGATAAACCACGGTGGCTACACCTTC | CASRGQGINHGGYTF
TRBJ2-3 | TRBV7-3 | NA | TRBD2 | TGTGCCAGCAGCCACGCGGGGGGGGTCGGCACAGATACGCAGTATTTT | CASSHAGGVGTDTQYF
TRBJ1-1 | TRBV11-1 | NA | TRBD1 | TGTGCCAGCAGCTTGGACAGGGGGAGGGACACTGAAGCTTTCTTT | CASSLDRGRDTEAFF
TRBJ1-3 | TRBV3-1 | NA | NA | TGTGCCAGCAGTCCAACGTCAGGGGCTGGAAACACCATATATTTT | CASSPTSGAGNTIYF
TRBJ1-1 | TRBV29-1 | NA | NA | TGCAGCGTTGAAGGGGCAGGGATGGACACTGAAGCTTTCTTT | CSVEGAGMDTEAFF
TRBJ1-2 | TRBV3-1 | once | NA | TGTGCCAGCAGCTCCACTTCAGGGGACTATGGCTACACCTTC | CASSSTSGDYGYTF
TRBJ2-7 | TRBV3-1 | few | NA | TGTGCCAGCAGCCAACTACCTCTCGACGGGGAGCAGTACTTC | CASSQLPLDGEQYF
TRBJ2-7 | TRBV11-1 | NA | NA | TGTGCCAGCAGCTTAGCCTTCACAGGGCTCTACGAGCAGTACTTC | CASSLAFTGLYEQYF
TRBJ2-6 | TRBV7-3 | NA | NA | TGTGCCAGCAGCTACCGGGGCGTTACTGGGGCCAACGTCCTGACTTTC | CASSYRGVTGANVLTF
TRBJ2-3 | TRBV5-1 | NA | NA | TGCGCCAGCAGCTTACGAGGGCAGGTTGCAGATACGCAGTATTTT | CASSLRGQVADTQYF
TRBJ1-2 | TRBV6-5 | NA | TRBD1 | TGTGCCAGCAGCCTATTGGGACAGATTAACTATGGCTACACCTTC | CASSLLGQINYGYTF
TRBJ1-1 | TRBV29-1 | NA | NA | TGCAGCGTTGAGGGGGACACAATTCTCACTGAAGCTTTCTTT | CSVEGDTILTEAFF
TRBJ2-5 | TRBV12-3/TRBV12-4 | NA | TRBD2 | TGTGCCAGCAGCCTTACTAGCGGGGGGGCTGGGGAGACCCAGTACTTC | CASSLTSGGAGETQYF
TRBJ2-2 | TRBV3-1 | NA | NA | TGTGCCAGCAGACAGGACCCCACCGGGGAGCTGTTTTTT | CASRQDPTGELFF
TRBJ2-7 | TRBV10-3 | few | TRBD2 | TGTGCCATCAGTGAGCGACGGACTAGCGGGGGGGCCGGCTCCCAGTACTTC | CAISERRTSGGAGSQYF
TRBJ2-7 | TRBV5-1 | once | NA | TGCGCCAGCAGCTTGGACGGCACCCGCTCCTACGAGCAGTACTTC | CASSLDGTRSYEQYF
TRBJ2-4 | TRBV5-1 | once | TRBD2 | TGCGCCAGCAGCTCTACCGGGACTAGGAAAAACATTCAGTACTTC | CASSSTGTRKNIQYF
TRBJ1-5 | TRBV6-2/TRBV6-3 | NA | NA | TGTGCCAGCAGTTATGAGCCCTCGACGGGTCAGCCCCAGCATTTT | CASSYEPSTGQPQHF
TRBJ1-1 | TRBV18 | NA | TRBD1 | TGTGCCAGCCTACGAGACAGGGGCACTGAAGCTTTCTTT | CASLRDRGTEAFF
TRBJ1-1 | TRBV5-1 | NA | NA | TGCGCCAGCACCCCCGGAGGGACGCGGTGGGAAGCTTTCTTT | CASTPGGTRWEAFF
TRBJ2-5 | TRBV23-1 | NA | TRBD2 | TGCGCCAGCAGTCAATCTCGGTTCTGTGCTAGCGGGGTGGGGACCCAGTACTTC | CASSQSRFCASGVGTQYF
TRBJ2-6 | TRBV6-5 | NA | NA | TGTGCCAGCAGTTTTCTACAGGGCTCTGGGGCCAACGTCCTGACTTTC | CASSFLQGSGANVLTF
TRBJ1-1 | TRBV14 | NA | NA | TGTGCCAGCAGCCAAGCATTAGGGTTCACTGAAGCTTTCTTT | CASSQALGFTEAFF
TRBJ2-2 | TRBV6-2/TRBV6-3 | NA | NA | TGTGCCAGCAGTCCTAGCTGGAGCACCGGGGAGCTGTTTTTT | CASSPSWSTGELFF
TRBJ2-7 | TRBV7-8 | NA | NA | TGTGCCAGCAGCTTAGTCAGGGGCTCAACAGGGACTGGGGAGCAGTACTTC | CASSLVRGSTGTGEQYF
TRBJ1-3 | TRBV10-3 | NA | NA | TGTGCCATCACCGCAGATGGAAACACCATATATTTT | CAITADGNTIYF
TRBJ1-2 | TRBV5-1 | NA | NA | TGCGCCAGCAGCTTGGAAGGGGCTTCTAACTATGGCTACACCTTC | CASSLEGASNYGYTF
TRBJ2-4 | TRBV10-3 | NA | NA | TGTGCCATCAGTGCCAGGGAGTCCCAAAACATTCAGTACTTC | CAISARESQNIQYF
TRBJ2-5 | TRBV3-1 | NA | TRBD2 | TGTGCCAGCAGCAGGGGGTCTAGCGGGGGACGGGAGACCCAGTACTTC | CASSRGSSGGRETQYF
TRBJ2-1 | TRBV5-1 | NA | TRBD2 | TGCGCCAGCAGCGGGCAGACTAGCGGGGGGGCCGGAGAGCAGTTCTTC | CASSGQTSGGAGEQFF
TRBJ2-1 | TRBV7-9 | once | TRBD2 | TGTGCCAGCAGCCATGGGACTAGCGGGGTCGAAGAGCAGTTCTTC | CASSHGTSGVEEQFF
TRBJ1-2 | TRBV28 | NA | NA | TGTGCCAGCATGACGGGGTACTATGGCTACACCTTC | CASMTGYYGYTF
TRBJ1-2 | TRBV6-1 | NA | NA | TGTGCCAGCAGTGATACAGGATTTTCTAACTATGGCTACACCTTC | CASSDTGFSNYGYTF
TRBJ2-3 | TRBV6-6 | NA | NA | TGTGCCAGCAGGGCACAGGGTGATACGCAGTATTTT | CASRAQGDTQYF
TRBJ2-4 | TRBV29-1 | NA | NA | TGCAGCGTTCTAAGGGGGAACATTCAGTACTTC | CSVLRGNIQYF
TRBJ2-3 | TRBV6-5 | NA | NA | TGTGCCAGCAGTTCCTTAGTTATGGATACGCAGTATTTT | CASSSLVMDTQYF
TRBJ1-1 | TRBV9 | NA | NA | TGTGCCAGCAGCACCTTCTCCGCAGGCTGGGAGGGCACTGAAGCTTTCTTT | CASSTFSAGWEGTEAFF
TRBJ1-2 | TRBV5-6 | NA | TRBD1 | TGTGCCAGCAGCTACCGGGACAGGGTTCTTGGCTATGGCTACACCTTC | CASSYRDRVLGYGYTF
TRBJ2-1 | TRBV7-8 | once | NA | TGTGCCAGCAGCTTAGCGAGAGGGAGGAATGAGCAGTTCTTC | CASSLARGRNEQFF
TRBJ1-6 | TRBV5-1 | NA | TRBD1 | TGCGCCAGCAGCTCGGGACAGGGGTATTCACCCCTCCACTTT | CASSSGQGYSPLHF
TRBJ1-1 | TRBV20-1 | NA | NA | TGCAGTGCTAGAGAGGTTACTGAAGTTTTCTTT | CSAREVTEVFF